A single sample is the source of the 13 T cell receptor beta chains below, sequenced in a study of blood T cell repertoires in COVID-19. Repertoires were generated with immunoSEQ multiplex PCR, while TCRdb's copy carries only in-frame clones and drops some. The sample shows 150,000 to 200,000 clones, nearly 90% of them seen only once. Sequencing was performed on peripheral blood. The receptors here all came from a man between 18 and 29 years old who had recovered from COVID-19.

The genes are TRBV29-1 and TRBJ2-7; 14 positions agree with TRBD2. There are 15 residues in the CDR3. The germline gives CDR1 SQVTM, CDR2 ANQGSEA. The J segment lost 4 bases and the V segment lost 3 bases, leaving 5 bases of the junction unmatched. The CDR3 bases are TGCAGCGTTGAGGGACTAGCGGGAGCCCTTTACGAGCAGTACTTC. Protein sequence: CSVEGLAGALYEQYF.

The J gene is TRBJ2-4, the V gene TRBV12-3 or TRBV12-4; D may be TRBD1 (5 bases). The CDR3 is 12 residues long. Trimming took off 6 bases at V and 7 bases at J, with 10 bases between the two ends. CDR3 coding DNA: TGTGCCAGCAGCCCTAAGGGGAACATTCAGTACTTC. It yields the protein CASSPKGNIQYF.

This clone was recorded once. The J gene is TRBJ2-7, the V gene TRBV28; the match to TRBD1 covers 11 bases. Per germline, CDR1 MDHEN and CDR2 SYDVKM. The CDR3 extends over 15 amino acids. The V segment lost 5 bases and the J segment 3 bases; nucleotides outside the gene matches: 6. The CDR3 reads CASSRDGTGGYEQYF. For the CDR3, the DNA is TGTGCCAGCAGTCGCGACGGGACAGGGGGCTACGAGCAGTACTTC. Variable domain in full (rest from reference TRBV28 and TRBJ2-7): DVKVTQSSRYLVKRTGEKVFLECVQDMDHENMFWYRQDPGLGLRLIYFSYDVKMKEKGDIPEGYSVSREKKERFSLILESASTNQTSMYLCASSRDGTGGYEQYFGPGTRLTVT.

The rearrangement uses TRBV6-2 or TRBV6-3 and TRBJ2-7; 8 bases align to TRBD2. The CDR3 is 17 residues long. V was clipped by 2 bases and J by 0 bases; unmatched bases: 9. Germline CDR1 reads MNHEY; CDR2 reads SVGEGT. The DNA for the CDR3 is TGTGCCAGCAGTTACCCGGTGGTAGCGGGATTCTCCTACGAGCAGTACTTC. Protein sequence: CASSYPVVAGFSYEQYF.

V usage is TRBV21-1 and J usage is TRBJ2-3; TRBD2 is the table's D call, not checked against the DNA. TRBV21-1 is annotated as a pseudogene. This CDR3 has 15 amino acids. The CDR3 region has the DNA TGTGCCAGCAGCAAAGCCCGAGCGGGGCCAGATACGCAGTATTTT. This codes for CASSKARAGPDTQYF.

This clone was counted only a few times. The rearrangement uses TRBV9 and TRBJ2-7, with D unclear. Trimming pared 0 bases from V and 5 bases from J, leaving 12 bases between. The germline V gene has CDR1 SGDLS and CDR2 YYNGEE. CDR3 length: 14 residues. CDR3 residues: CASSVAKAENEQYF. The DNA for the CDR3 is TGTGCCAGCAGCGTAGCTAAAGCCGAAAACGAGCAGTACTTC.

The chain carries TRBV19 and TRBJ2-1; the match to TRBD2 covers 11 bases. Germline V gene sequence: CDR1 LNHDA, CDR2 SQIVND (reference sequence). This CDR3 spans 20 amino acids. V lost 3 bases to trimming and J lost 7 bases; unmatched junction nucleotides: 20. In nucleotides, the CDR3 is TGTGCCAGTAGTATTCTTTTTCGACTAGCGGGAAAGAACGGTGGGAATGAGCAGTTCTTC. It yields the protein CASSILFRLAGKNGGNEQFF.

The V call is TRBV28, the J call TRBJ1-6; 9 nucleotides match TRBD1. The ends lost 5 bases at V and 0 bases at J; junction bases unmatched: 5. The CDR3 loop spans 17 amino acids. Germline assignment: CDR1 MDHEN and CDR2 SYDVKM. The CDR3: CASSGGTGSSYNSPLHF. CDR3 sequence (DNA): TGTGCCAGCAGTGGCGGGACAGGGAGCTCCTATAATTCACCCCTCCACTTT.

The chain is built from TRBV6-5 and TRBJ1-2; D perhaps matches TRBD1 (5 bases). Germline values: CDR1 MNHEY, CDR2 SVGAGI. The V and J ends lost 0 bases and 3 bases respectively, with 14 bases between them. CDR3 size: 16 residues. The DNA of the CDR3 is TGTGCCAGCAGTTACTCGAAGCTACAGGCCTACTATGGCTACACCTTC. Translating gives CASSYSKLQAYYGYTF.

The chain has TRBV6-5 and TRBJ1-1; the match to TRBD1 covers 7 bases. The V gene end was trimmed by 10 bases and the J gene end by 4 bases; junction bases not matched to a gene: 12. The CDR3 runs to 14 residues. Germline values: CDR1 MNHEY, CDR2 SVGAGI. Here the CDR3 reads CATHLSRGLTEAFF. The CDR3 DNA sequence: TGTGCCACACACCTTTCGAGGGGGCTCACTGAAGCTTTCTTT.

This clone was counted a few times. V and J are TRBV10-3 and TRBJ2-3; D is unclear. V was pared by 1 base and J by 2 bases, with 10 bases between. Germline V gene lookup returns CDR1 ENHRY and CDR2 SYGVKD. CDR3 length: 15 amino acids. DNA of the CDR3: TGTGCCATCAGTGAGTGGTCGGCGGACACAGATACGCAGTATTTT. The encoded protein is CAISEWSADTDTQYF.

In this sample, this clone turned up once. The V and J genes are TRBV6-2 or TRBV6-3 and TRBJ1-5; no clear D. Germline V lookup: CDR1 MNHEY, CDR2 SVGEGT. Trimming cost V 2 bases and J 4 bases, with 15 bases left between them. The CDR3 is 16 amino acids. The CDR3 loop reads CASSYPLGGPNQPQHF. CDR3 nucleotide sequence: TGTGCCAGCAGTTACCCCTTGGGAGGGCCGAATCAGCCCCAGCATTTT.

The rearrangement joins TRBV28 to TRBJ1-1; possible D gene TRBD1, 5 bases. Germline V gene data show CDR1 as MDHEN and CDR2 as SYDVKM. Trimming cost V 7 bases and J 1 base, with 16 bases left between them. This CDR3 is 15 amino acids long. The CDR3 loop reads CASITGGGRNTEAFF. The CDR3 DNA reads as TGTGCCAGCATCACCGGGGGAGGGCGGAACACTGAAGCTTTCTTT.